What follows is one T cell receptor (beta chain) and its context. V was pared by 6 bases and J by 0 bases, with 4 bases of the junction left unmatched. Germline CDR1 and CDR2: MNHEY and SMNVEV (reference sequence). This CDR3 comprises 17 residues. Profiling relied on immunoSEQ multiplex PCR, and the TCRdb table lists in-frame clones only, not all of them. The sample shows 370,000 or so clones, about 87% of them seen only once. This sample was taken from a study of blood T cell repertoires in COVID-19. The study assigned cohorts using participant-reported clinical history. Recovered Cohort 3 donors showed two negative PCRs, clearance, or symptom resolution.

The sequence was collected from a man younger than 40 who had recovered from COVID-19. The specimen sequenced was PBMCs or T cells enriched from blood (not recorded which). The V call is TRBV27, the J call TRBJ2-1, with 14 bases aligning to TRBD2. CDR3 loop: CASSGTSGGLSYNEQFF. In nucleotides, the CDR3 is TGTGCCAGCAGCGGGACTAGCGGGGGCCTCTCCTACAATGAGCAGTTCTTC.